This TCR beta chain derives from a study of Ad26.COV2.S vaccination and SARS-CoV-2 variants. Study findings and constraints: The TCR breadth and depth analyses may have produced an underestimate of total T cell responses.

Trimming pared 6 bases from V and 8 bases from J, leaving 13 bases between. Germline loops: CDR1 MNHEY, CDR2 SMNVEV (reference sequence). The CDR3 runs 12 residues. The treatment: some 20 received Ad26.COV2.S at low or high dose, single or two shots; roughly five received placebo; per-sample allocation not given. Day 63 following the first vaccine or placebo injection was when the samples were taken. This vaccine is an Ad26 vector that expresses the Wuhan-strain SARS-CoV-2 spike. The method was immunoSEQ multiplex PCR; TCRdb's version includes in-frame clones alone and lacks a portion of them. Of 350,000 to 600,000 clones listed, 89% are singletons. Worth noting for this clone: Its antigen is as yet unknown.

The TCR was taken from a person aged 18-65 years who received the Ad26.COV2.S COVID-19 vaccine or a placebo. The chain has TRBV27 and TRBJ1-2, with D unresolved. This specimen was peripheral blood, taken in a trial of Ad26.COV2.S vaccine versus placebo. CDR3 sequence (DNA): TGTGCCAGCAGACAGCGGCTGGGAGGCTACACCTTC. It translates to CASRQRLGGYTF.